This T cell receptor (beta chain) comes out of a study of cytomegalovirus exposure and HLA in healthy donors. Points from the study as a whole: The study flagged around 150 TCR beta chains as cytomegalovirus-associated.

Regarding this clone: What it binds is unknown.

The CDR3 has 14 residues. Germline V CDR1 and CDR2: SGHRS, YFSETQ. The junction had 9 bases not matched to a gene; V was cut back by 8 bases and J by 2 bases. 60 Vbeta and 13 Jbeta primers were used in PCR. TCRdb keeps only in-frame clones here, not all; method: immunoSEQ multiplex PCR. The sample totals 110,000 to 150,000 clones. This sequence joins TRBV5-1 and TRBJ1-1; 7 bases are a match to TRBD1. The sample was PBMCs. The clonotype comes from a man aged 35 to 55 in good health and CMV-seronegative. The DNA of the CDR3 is TGCGCCAGTGAGGACGGGACAGCAAACACTGAAGCTTTCTTT. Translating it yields CASEDGTANTEAFF.